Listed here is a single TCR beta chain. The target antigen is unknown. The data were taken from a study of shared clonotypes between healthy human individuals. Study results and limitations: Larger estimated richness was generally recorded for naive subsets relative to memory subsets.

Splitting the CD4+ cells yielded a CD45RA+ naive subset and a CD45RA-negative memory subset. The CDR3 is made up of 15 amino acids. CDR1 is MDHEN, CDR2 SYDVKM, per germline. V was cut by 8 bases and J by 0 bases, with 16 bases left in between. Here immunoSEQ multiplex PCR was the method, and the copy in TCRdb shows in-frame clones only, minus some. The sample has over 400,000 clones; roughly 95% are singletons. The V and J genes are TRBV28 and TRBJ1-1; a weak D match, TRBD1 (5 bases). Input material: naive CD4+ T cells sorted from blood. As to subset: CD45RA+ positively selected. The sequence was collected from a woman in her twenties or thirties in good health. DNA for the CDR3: TGTGCCAGCGGGGCGGTCGGACCTGTGAACACTGAAGCTTTCTTT. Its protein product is CASGAVGPVNTEAFF.